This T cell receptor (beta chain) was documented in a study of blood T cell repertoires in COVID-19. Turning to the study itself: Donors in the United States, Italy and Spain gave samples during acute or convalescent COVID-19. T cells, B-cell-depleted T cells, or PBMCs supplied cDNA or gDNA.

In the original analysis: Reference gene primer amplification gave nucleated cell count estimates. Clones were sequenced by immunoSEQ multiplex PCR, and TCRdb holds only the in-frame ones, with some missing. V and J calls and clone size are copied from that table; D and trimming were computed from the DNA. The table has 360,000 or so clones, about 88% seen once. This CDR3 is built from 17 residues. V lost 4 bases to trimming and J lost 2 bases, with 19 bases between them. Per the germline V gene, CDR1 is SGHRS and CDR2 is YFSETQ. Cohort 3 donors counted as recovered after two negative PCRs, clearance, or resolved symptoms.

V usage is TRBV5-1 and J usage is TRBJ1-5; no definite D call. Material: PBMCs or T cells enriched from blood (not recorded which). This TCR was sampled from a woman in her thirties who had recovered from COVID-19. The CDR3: CASSPGGAGYGNQPQHF. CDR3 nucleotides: TGCGCCAGCAGCCCCGGAGGTGCGGGTTATGGCAATCAGCCCCAGCATTTT.